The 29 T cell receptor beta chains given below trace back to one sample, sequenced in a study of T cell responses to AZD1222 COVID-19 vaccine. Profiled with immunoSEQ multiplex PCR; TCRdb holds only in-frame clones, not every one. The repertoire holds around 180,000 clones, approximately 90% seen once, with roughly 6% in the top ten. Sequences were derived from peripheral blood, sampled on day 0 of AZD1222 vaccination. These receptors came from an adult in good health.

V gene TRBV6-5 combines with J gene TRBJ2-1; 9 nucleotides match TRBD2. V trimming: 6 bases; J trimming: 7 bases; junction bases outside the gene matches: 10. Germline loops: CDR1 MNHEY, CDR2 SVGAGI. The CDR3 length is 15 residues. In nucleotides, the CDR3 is TGTGCCAGCAGCAGCCAGCCTAGCGGGACAAATGAGCAGTTCTTC. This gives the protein CASSSQPSGTNEQFF.

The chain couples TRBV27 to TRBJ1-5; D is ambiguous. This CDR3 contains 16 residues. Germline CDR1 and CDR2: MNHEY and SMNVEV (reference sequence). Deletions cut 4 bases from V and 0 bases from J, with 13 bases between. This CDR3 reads CASSSPAGTSNQPQHF. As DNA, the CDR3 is TGTGCCAGCAGTTCCCCCGCGGGAACTAGCAATCAGCCCCAGCATTTT.

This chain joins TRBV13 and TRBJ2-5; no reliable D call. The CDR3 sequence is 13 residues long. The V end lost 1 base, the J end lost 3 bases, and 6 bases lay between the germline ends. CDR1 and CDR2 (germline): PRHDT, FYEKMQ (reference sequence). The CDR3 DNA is TGTGCCAGCAGCTTAGACTGGGAAGAGACCCAGTACTTC. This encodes CASSLDWEETQYF.

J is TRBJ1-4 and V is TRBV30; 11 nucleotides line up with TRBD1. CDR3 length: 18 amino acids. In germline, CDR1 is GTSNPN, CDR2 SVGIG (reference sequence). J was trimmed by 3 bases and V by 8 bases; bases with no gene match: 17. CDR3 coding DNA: TGTGCCCCCATGTGTCGGACAGGGGGCGATAGGGCTAATGAAAAACTGTTTTTT. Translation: CAPMCRTGGDRANEKLFF.

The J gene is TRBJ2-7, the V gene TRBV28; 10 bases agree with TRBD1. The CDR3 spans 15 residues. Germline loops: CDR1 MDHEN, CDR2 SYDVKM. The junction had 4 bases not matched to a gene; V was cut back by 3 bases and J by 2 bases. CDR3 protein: CASSLDRGYPYEQYF. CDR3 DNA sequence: TGTGCCAGCAGTTTGGACAGGGGGTACCCCTACGAGCAGTACTTC. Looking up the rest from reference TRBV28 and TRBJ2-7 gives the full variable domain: DVKVTQSSRYLVKRTGEKVFLECVQDMDHENMFWYRQDPGLGLRLIYFSYDVKMKEKGDIPEGYSVSREKKERFSLILESASTNQTSMYLCASSLDRGYPYEQYFGPGTRLTVT.

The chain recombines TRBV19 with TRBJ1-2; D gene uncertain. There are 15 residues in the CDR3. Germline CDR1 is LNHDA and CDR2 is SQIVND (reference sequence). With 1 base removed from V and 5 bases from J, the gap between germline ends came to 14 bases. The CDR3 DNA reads TGTGCCAGTAGTATAGCCATTATGGTTCGGTATGGCTACACCTTC. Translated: CASSIAIMVRYGYTF.

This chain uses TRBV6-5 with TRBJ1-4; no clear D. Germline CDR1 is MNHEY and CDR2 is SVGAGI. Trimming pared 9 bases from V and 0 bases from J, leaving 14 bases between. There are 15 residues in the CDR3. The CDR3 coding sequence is TGTGCCAGTTCCCGCCAACAGCCAACTAATGAAAAACTGTTTTTT. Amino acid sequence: CASSRQQPTNEKLFF.

The CDR3 DNA reads as TGCGCCAGCAGCCAAGTGTCGGGGGGCGCAGAGGGTGCCGGGGAGCTGTTTTTT. Translated: CASSQVSGGAEGAGELFF. This chain connects TRBV4-3 to TRBJ2-2; TRBD2 might be the D (7 bases). V gave up 1 base and J gave up 6 bases, with 21 bases separating them. The CDR3 has 18 residues. Germline-derived CDR1 and CDR2 are LGHNA and YSLEER.

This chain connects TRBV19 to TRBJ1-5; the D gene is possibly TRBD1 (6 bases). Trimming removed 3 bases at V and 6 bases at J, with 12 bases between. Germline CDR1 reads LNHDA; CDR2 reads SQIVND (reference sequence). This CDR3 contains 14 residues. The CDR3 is CASSIRVGGQPQHF. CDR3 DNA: TGTGCCAGTAGTATCCGGGTAGGGGGTCAGCCCCAGCATTTT. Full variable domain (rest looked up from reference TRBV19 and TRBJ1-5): DGGITQSPKYLFRKEGQNVTLSCEQNLNHDAMYWYRQDPGQGLRLIYYSQIVNDFQKGDIAEGYSVSREKKESFPLTVTSAQKNPTAFYLCASSIRVGGQPQHFGDGTRLSIL.

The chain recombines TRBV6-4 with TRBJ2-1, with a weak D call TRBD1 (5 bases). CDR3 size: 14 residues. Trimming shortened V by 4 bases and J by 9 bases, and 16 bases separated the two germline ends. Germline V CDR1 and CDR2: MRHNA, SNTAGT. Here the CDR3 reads CASSVGPEVGEQFF. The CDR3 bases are TGTGCCAGCAGTGTGGGGCCCGAGGTTGGTGAGCAGTTCTTC.

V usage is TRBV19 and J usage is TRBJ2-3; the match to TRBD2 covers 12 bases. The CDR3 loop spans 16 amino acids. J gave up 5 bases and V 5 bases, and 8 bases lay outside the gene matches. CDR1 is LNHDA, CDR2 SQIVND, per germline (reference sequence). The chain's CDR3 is CASSVRLAGAKDTQYF. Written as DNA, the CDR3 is TGTGCCAGTAGTGTACGACTAGCGGGGGCCAAAGATACGCAGTATTTT.

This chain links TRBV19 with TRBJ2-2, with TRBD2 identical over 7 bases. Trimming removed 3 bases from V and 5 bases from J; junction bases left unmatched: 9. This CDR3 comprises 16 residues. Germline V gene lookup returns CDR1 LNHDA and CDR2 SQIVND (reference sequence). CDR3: CASSIREVAGTGELFF. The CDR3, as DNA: TGTGCCAGTAGTATCCGGGAGGTTGCGGGAACCGGGGAGCTGTTTTTT. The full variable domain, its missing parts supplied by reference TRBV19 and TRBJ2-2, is DGGITQSPKYLFRKEGQNVTLSCEQNLNHDAMYWYRQDPGQGLRLIYYSQIVNDFQKGDIAEGYSVSREKKESFPLTVTSAQKNPTAFYLCASSIREVAGTGELFFGEGSRLTVL.

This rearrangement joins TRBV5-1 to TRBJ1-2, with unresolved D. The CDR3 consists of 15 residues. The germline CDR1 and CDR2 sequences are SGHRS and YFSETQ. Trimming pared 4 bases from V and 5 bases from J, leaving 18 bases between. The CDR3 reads CASSILPPGNYGYTF. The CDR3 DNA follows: TGCGCCAGCAGCATCCTCCCGCCGGGTAATTATGGCTACACCTTC.

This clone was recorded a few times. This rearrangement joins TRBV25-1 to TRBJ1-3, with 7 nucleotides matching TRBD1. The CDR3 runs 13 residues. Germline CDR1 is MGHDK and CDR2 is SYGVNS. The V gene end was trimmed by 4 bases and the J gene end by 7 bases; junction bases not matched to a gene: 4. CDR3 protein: CASSGDSRNTIYF. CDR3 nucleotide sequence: TGTGCCAGCAGTGGGGACAGCCGCAACACCATATATTTT.

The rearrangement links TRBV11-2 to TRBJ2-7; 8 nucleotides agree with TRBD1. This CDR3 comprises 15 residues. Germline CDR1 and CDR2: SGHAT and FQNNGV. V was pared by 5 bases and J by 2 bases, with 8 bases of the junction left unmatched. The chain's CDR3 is CASSLRDRMTYEQYF. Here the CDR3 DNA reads TGTGCCAGCAGCCTCCGGGACAGGATGACCTACGAGCAGTACTTC.

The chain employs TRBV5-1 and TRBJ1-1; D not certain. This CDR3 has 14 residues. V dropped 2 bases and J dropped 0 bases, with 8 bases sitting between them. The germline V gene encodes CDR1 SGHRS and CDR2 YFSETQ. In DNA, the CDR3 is TGCGCCAGCAGCTTAGTGGAGATGAACACTGAAGCTTTCTTT. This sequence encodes CASSLVEMNTEAFF.

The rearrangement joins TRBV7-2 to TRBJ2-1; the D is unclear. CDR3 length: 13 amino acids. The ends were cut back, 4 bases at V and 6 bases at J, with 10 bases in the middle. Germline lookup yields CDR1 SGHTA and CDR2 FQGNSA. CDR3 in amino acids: CASSYNRINEQFF. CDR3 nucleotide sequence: TGTGCCAGCAGCTACAACCGGATCAATGAGCAGTTCTTC. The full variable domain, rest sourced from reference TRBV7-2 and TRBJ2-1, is GAGVSQSPSNKVTEKGKDVELRCDPISGHTALYWYRQSLGQGLEFLIYFQGNSAPDKSGLPSDRFSAERTGGSVSTLTIQRTQQEDSAVYLCASSYNRINEQFFGPGTRLTVL.

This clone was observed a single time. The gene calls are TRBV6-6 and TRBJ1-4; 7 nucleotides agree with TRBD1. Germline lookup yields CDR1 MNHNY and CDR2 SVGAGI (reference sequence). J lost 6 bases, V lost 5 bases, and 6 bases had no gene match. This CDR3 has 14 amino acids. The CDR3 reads CASSQTGIDEKLFF. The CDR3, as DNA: TGTGCCAGCAGTCAGACAGGGATCGATGAAAAACTGTTTTTT.

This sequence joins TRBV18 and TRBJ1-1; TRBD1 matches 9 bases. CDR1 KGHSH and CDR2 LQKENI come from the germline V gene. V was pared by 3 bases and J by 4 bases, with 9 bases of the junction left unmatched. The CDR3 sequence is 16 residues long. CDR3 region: CASSPARQGGGTEAFF. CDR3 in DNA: TGTGCCAGCTCACCTGCCCGACAGGGGGGCGGCACTGAAGCTTTCTTT.

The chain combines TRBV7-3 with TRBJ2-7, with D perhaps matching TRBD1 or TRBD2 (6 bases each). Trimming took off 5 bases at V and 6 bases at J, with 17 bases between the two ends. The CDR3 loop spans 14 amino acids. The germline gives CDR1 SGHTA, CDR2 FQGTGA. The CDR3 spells CASSVRPGAGEQYF. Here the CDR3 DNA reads TGTGCCAGCAGCGTCCGACCGGGGGCCGGCGAGCAGTACTTC.

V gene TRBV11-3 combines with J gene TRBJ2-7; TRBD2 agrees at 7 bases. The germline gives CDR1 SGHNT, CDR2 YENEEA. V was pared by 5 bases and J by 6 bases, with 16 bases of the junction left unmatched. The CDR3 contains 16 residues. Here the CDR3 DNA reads TGTGCCAGCAGCCCCCAATCGGGCGGGAGTCCTGGCGAGCAGTACTTC. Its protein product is CASSPQSGGSPGEQYF.

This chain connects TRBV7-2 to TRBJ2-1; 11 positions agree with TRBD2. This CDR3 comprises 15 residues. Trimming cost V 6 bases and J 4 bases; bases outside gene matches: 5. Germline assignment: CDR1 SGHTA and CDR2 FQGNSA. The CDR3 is CASRQGTSGYNEQFF. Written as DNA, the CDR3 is TGTGCCAGCAGACAAGGGACTAGCGGATACAATGAGCAGTTCTTC.

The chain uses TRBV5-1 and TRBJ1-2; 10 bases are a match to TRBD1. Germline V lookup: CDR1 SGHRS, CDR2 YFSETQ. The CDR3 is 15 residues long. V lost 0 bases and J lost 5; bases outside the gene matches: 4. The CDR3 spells CASSLAPGQGYGYTF. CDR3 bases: TGCGCCAGCAGCTTGGCCCCGGGACAGGGGTATGGCTACACCTTC.

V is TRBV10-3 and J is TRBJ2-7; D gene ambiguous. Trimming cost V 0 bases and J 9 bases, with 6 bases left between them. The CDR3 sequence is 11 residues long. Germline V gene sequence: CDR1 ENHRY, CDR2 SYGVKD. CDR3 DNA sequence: TGTGCCATCAGTGAGTCCGGACGGCAGTACTTC. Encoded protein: CAISESGRQYF.

CDR3 nucleotide sequence: TGTGCCAGTACCAACAGGGGGATGAACACTGAAGCTTTCTTT. This sequence encodes CASTNRGMNTEAFF. This rearrangement joins TRBV19 to TRBJ1-1; 8 bases line up with TRBD1. Trimming at V came to 7 bases and at J to 0 bases, leaving 4 bases not matched to a gene. Germline CDR1 reads LNHDA; CDR2 reads SQIVND (reference sequence). This CDR3 is built from 14 residues.

CDR3 sequence: CASSFSASRDEKLFF. The CDR3 DNA reads TGTGCCAGCAGCTTTAGTGCTTCTAGAGATGAAAAACTGTTTTTT. The chain uses TRBV11-2 and TRBJ1-4; D remains ambiguous. Germline V CDR1 and CDR2: SGHAT, FQNNGV. CDR3 length: 15 amino acids. Trimming took 3 bases from V and 6 from J, leaving 14 bases between them.

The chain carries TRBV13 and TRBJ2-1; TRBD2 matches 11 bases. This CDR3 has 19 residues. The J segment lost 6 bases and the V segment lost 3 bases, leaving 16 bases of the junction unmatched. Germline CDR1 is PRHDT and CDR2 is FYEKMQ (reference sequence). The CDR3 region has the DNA TGTGCCAGCAGCTTCGGGACTAGCGGTGAAGTTCCCCGGGCCAATGAGCAGTTCTTC. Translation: CASSFGTSGEVPRANEQFF.

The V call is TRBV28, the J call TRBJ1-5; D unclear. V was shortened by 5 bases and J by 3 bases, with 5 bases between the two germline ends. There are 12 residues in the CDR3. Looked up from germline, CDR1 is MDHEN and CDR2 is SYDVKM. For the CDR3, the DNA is TGTGCCAGCAGTGGCCCCAATCAGCCCCAGCATTTT. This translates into CASSGPNQPQHF.

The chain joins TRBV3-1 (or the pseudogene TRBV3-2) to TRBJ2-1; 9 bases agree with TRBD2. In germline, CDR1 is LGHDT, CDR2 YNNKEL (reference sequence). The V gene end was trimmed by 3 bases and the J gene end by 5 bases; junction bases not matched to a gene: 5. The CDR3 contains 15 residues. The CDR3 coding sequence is TGTGCCAGCAGCCACCTAGCGGGGCAAAACAATGAGCAGTTCTTC. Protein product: CASSHLAGQNNEQFF.